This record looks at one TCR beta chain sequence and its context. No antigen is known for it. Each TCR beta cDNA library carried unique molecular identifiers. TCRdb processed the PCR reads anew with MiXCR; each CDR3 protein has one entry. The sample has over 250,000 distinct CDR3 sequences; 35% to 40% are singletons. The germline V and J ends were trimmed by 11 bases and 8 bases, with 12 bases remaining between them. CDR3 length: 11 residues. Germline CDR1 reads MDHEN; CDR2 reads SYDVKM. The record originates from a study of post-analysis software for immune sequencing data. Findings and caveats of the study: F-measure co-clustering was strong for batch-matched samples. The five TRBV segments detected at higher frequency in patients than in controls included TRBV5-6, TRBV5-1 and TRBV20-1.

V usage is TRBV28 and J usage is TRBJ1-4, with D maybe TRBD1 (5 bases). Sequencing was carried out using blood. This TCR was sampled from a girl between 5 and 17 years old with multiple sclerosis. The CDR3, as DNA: TGTGCCTCAGGGTTAGGAGAAAAACTGTTTTTT. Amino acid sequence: CASGLGEKLFF.